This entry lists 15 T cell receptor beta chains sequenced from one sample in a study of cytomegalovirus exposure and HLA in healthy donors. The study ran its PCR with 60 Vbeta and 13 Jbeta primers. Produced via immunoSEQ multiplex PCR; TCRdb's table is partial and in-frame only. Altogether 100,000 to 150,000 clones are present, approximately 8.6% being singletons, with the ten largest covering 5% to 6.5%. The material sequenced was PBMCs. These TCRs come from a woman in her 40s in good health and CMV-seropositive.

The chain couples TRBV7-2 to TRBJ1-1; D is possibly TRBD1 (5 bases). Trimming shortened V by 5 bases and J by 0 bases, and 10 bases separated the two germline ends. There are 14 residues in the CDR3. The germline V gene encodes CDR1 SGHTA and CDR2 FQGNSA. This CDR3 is CASSMTALNTEAFF. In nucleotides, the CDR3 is TGTGCCAGCAGCATGACAGCATTGAACACTGAAGCTTTCTTT. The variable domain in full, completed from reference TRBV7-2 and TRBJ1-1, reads GAGVSQSPSNKVTEKGKDVELRCDPISGHTALYWYRQSLGQGLEFLIYFQGNSAPDKSGLPSDRFSAERTGGSVSTLTIQRTQQEDSAVYLCASSMTALNTEAFFGQGTRLTVV.

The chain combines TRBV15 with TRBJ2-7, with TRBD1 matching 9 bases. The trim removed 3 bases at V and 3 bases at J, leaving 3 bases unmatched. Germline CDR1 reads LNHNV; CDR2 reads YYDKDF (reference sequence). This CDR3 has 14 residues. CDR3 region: CATSRGTGIYEQYF. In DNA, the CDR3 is TGTGCCACCAGCAGGGGGACAGGGATCTACGAGCAGTACTTC.

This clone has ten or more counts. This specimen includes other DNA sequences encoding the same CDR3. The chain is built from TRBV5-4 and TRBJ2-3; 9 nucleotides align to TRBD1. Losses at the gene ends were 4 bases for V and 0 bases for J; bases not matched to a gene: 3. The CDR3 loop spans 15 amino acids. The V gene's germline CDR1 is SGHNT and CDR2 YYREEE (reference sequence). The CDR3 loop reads CASSIDRGSTDTQYF. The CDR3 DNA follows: TGTGCCAGCAGCATCGACAGGGGGAGCACAGATACGCAGTATTTT.

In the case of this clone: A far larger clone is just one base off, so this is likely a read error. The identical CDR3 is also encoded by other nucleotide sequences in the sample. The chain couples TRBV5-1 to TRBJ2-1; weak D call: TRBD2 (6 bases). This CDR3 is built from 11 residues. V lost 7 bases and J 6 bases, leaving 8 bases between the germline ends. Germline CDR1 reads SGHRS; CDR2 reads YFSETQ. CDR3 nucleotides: TGCGCCAGCCGCGGGGCCAATGAGCAGTTCTTC. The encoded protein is CASRGANEQFF.

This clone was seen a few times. CDR3 region: CASSLKSGEREQYF. In DNA form, the CDR3 reads TGTGCCAGCAGCTTAAAGAGCGGGGAGAGGGAGCAGTACTTC. The rearrangement uses TRBV7-2 and TRBJ2-7; TRBD2 aligns across 7 bases. The CDR3 is 14 amino acids. Trimming at V came to 2 bases and at J to 7 bases, leaving 8 bases not matched to a gene. Germline values: CDR1 SGHTA, CDR2 FQGNSA. The full variable domain, its missing parts supplied by reference TRBV7-2 and TRBJ2-7, is GAGVSQSPSNKVTEKGKDVELRCDPISGHTALYWYRQSLGQGLEFLIYFQGNSAPDKSGLPSDRFSAERTGGSVSTLTIQRTQQEDSAVYLCASSLKSGEREQYFGPGTRLTVT.

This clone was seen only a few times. The DNA of the CDR3 is TGCGCCAGCAGCCGGGGACAGGGGGCTGGAGAGACCCAGTACTTC. This translates into CASSRGQGAGETQYF. This sequence joins TRBV4-1 and TRBJ2-5; 12 bases match TRBD1. The CDR3 contains 15 residues. V gave up 4 bases and J gave up 4 bases; unmatched junction bases: 4. Germline lookup yields CDR1 MGHRA and CDR2 YSYEKL.

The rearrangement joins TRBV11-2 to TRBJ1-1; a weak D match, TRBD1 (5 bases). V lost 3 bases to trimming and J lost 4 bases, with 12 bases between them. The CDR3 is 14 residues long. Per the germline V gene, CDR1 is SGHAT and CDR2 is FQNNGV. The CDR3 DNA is TGTGCCAGCAGCTTTCCGTTAGGGGCCACTGAAGCTTTCTTT. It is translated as CASSFPLGATEAFF.

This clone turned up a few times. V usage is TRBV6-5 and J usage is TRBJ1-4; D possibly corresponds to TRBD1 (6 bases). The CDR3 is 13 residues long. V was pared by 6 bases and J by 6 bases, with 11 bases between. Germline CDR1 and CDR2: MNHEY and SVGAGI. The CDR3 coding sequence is TGTGCCAGCAGCTACACAGGGTATGAAAAACTGTTTTTT. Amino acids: CASSYTGYEKLFF.

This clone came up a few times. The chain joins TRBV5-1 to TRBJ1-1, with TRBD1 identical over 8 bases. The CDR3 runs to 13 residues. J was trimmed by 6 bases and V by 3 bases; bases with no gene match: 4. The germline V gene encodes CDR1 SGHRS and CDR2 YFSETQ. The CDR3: CASSSQGAAEAFF. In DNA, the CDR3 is TGCGCCAGCAGCTCGCAGGGGGCGGCTGAAGCTTTCTTT.

The CDR3 bases are TGTGCCACCAGCAGAGACTTGACAGCGAACACCGGGGAGCTGTTTTTT. Translated: CATSRDLTANTGELFF. The chain links TRBV15 to TRBJ2-2; D perhaps matches TRBD1 (5 bases). Trimming left V 0 bases short and J 0 bases short, with 8 bases between. The CDR3 has 16 residues. Germline loops: CDR1 LNHNV, CDR2 YYDKDF (reference sequence). Full variable domain (rest looked up from reference TRBV15 and TRBJ2-2): DAMVIQNPRYQVTQFGKPVTLSCSQTLNHNVMYWYQQKSSQAPKLLFHYYDKDFNNEADTPDNFQSRRPNTSFCFLDIRSPGLGDTAMYLCATSRDLTANTGELFFGEGSRLTVL.

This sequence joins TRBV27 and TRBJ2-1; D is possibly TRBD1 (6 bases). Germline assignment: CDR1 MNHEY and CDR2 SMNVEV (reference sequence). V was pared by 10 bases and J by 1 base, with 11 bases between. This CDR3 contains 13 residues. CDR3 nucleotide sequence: TGTGCCACCCAACAGGGATCCTACAATGAGCAGTTCTTC. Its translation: CATQQGSYNEQFF.

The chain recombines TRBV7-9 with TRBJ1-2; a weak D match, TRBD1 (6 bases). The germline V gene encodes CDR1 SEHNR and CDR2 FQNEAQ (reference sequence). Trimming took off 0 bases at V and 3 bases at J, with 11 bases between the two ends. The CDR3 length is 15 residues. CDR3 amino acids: CASSLAVSGDYGYTF. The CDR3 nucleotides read TGTGCCAGCAGCTTAGCGGTTTCAGGGGACTATGGCTACACCTTC.

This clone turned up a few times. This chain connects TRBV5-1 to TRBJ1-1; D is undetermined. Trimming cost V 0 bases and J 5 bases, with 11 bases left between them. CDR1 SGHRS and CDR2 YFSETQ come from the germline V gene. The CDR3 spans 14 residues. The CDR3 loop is CASSLALGVTEAFF. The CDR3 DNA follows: TGCGCCAGCAGCTTGGCCCTCGGGGTAACTGAAGCTTTCTTT. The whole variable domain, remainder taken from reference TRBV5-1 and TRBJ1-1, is KAGVTQTPRYLIKTRGQQVTLSCSPISGHRSVSWYQQTPGQGLQFLFEYFSETQRNKGNFPGRFSGRQFSNSRSEMNVSTLELGDSALYLCASSLALGVTEAFFGQGTRLTVV.

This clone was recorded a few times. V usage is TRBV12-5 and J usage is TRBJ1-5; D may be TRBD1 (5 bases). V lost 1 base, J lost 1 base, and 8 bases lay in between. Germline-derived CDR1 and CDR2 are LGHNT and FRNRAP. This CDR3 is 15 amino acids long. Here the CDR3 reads CASGLAQGSNQPQHF. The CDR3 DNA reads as TGTGCTAGTGGTTTGGCGCAGGGAAGCAATCAGCCCCAGCATTTT.

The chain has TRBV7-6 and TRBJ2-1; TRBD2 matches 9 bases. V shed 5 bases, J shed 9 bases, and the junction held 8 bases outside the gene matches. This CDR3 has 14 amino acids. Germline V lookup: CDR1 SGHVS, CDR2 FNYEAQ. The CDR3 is CASSPSPRGGEQFF. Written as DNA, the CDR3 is TGTGCCAGCAGCCCCTCCCCGCGGGGGGGTGAGCAGTTCTTC.